This record concerns one T cell receptor (beta chain) sequence. The data were taken from a study of blood T cell repertoires in COVID-19. The CDR3 length is 16 residues. Looked up from germline, CDR1 is PRHDT and CDR2 is FYEKMQ (reference sequence). V lost 5 bases and J lost 1; bases outside the gene matches: 8. Method: immunoSEQ multiplex PCR; TCRdb's copy keeps in-frame clones and lacks some. The data hold more than 350,000 clones, with 70% to 90% observed a single time. This sequence originates from a woman aged 30 to 39 with COVID-19, enrolled during active disease. The rearrangement links TRBV13 to TRBJ2-5; 9 nucleotides match TRBD2. The sample taken for sequencing was peripheral blood. The CDR3: CASSPSSGRLQETQYF. DNA for the CDR3: TGTGCCAGCAGCCCATCAAGCGGGAGGCTCCAAGAGACCCAGTACTTC.